This T cell receptor (beta chain) was identified during a study of shared clonotypes between healthy human individuals. Overall study findings and caveats: The sharing of approximately 4.6% of naive CD4 clonotypes was seen across a handful of donors. Some clonotypes were shared by all four sorted-subset donors, while others were not shared. The non-shared ones had lower generation probabilities than the shared ones. Sample collection involved blood only; tissue repertoires are likely different.

About this clone itself: What it binds is unknown.

Naive CD8 cells, CD45RO-negative and positively selected for CCR7, excluded terminally differentiated effector memory CD45RA+ cells. The donors, healthy adults who were HIV-negative, had experienced no recent acute infections or vaccinations. Generated by immunoSEQ multiplex PCR, the TCRdb table keeps only in-frame clones and is missing some. The sample carries hundreds of thousands of clones, 96% recorded once. V shed 3 bases and J 0 bases; nucleotides not matched to a gene: 5. The CDR3 has 15 residues. Germline assignment: CDR1 WSHSY and CDR2 SAAADI. This TCR came from a woman in her thirties in good health. The V call is TRBV10-2, the J call TRBJ2-7; 7 bases map to TRBD2. The sample taken for sequencing was naive CD8+ T cells sorted from blood. The CDR3 loop is CASSDVGLRSYEQYF. The CDR3 DNA is TGCGCCAGCAGTGACGTGGGACTACGCTCCTACGAGCAGTACTTC.